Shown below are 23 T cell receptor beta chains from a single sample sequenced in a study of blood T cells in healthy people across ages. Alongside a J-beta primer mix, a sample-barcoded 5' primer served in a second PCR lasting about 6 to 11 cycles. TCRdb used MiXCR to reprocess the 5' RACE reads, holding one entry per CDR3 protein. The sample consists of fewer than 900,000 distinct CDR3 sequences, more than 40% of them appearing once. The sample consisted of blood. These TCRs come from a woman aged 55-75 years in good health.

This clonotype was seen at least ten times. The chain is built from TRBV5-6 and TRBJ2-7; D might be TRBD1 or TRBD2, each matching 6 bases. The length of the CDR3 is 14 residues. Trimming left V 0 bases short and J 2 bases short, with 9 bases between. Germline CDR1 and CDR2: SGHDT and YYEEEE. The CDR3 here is CASSLGGAAYEQYF. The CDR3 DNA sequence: TGTGCCAGCAGCTTGGGGGGGGCCGCCTACGAGCAGTACTTC.

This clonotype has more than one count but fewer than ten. The CDR3 bases are TGTGCCAGCAGCTTAGGAGGGGGCCCCACTGAAGCTTTCTTT. Translating it yields CASSLGGGPTEAFF. J is TRBJ1-1 and V is TRBV7-2; TRBD1 matches at 7 bases. V gave up 1 base and J gave up 4 bases; unmatched junction bases: 3. This CDR3 is built from 14 residues. CDR1 SGHTA and CDR2 FQGNSA come from the germline V gene.

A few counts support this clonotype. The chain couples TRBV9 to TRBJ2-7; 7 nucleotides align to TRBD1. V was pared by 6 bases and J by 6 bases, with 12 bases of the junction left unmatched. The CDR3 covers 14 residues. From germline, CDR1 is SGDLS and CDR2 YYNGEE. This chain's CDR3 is CASTRGQALGEQYF. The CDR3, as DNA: TGTGCCAGCACCAGAGGACAGGCTTTGGGCGAGCAGTACTTC. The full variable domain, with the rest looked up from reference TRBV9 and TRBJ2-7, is DSGVTQTPKHLITATGQRVTLRCSPRSGDLSVYWYQQSLDQGLQFLIQYYNGEERAKGNILERFSAQQFPDLHSELNLSSLELGDSALYFCASTRGQALGEQYFGPGTRLTVT.

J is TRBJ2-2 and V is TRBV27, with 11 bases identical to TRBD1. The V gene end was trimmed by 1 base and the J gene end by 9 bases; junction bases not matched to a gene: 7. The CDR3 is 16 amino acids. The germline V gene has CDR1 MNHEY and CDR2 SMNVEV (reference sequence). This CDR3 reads CASSLYGQGALRELFF. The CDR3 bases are TGTGCCAGCAGTTTATACGGACAGGGGGCGCTCAGGGAGCTGTTTTTT.

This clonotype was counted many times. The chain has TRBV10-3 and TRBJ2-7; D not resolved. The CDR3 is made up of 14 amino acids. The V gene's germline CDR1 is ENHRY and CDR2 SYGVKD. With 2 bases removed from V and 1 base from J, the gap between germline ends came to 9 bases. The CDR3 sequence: CAISEVGLSYEQYF. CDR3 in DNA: TGTGCCATCAGTGAGGTCGGGTTATCCTACGAGCAGTACTTC.

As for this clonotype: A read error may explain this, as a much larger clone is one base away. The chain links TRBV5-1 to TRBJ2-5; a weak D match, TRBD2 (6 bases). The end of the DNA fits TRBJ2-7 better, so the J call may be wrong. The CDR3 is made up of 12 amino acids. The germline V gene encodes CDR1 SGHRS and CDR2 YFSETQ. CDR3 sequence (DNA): TGCGCCGGCAGCCCTCCGGGAGACGAGCAGTACTTC. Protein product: CAGSPPGDEQYF.

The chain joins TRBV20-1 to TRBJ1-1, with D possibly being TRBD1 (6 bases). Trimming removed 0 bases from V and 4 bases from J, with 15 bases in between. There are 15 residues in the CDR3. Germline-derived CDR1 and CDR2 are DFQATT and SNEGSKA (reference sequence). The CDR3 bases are TGCAGTGCTAGAGATAGGGGGGGTCGGGGCACTGAAGCTTTCTTT. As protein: CSARDRGGRGTEAFF.

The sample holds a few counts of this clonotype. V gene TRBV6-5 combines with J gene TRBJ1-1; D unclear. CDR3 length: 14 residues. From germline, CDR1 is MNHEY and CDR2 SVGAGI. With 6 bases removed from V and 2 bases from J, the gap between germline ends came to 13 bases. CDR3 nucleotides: TGTGCCAGCAGGAAACTCGGGGAAAACACTGAAGCTTTCTTT. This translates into CASRKLGENTEAFF.

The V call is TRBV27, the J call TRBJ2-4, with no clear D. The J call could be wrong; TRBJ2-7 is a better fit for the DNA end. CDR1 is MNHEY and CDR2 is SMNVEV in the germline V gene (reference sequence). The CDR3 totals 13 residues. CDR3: CASTRPGTYEQYF. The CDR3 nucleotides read TGTGCCAGCACCAGACCGGGTACCTACGAGCAGTACTTC.

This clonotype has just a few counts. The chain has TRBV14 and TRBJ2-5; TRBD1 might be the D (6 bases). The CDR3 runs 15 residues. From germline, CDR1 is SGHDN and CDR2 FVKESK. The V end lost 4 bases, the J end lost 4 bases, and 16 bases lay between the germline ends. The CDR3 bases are TGTGCCAGCAGCCCCGGATGGGGGCCGGGAGAGACCCAGTACTTC. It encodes CASSPGWGPGETQYF. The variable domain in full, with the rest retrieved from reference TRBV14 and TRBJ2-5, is EAGVTQFPSHSVIEKGQTVTLRCDPISGHDNLYWYRRVMGKEIKFLLHFVKESKQDESGMPNNRFLAERTGGTYSTLKVQPAELEDSGVYFCASSPGWGPGETQYFGPGTRLLVL.

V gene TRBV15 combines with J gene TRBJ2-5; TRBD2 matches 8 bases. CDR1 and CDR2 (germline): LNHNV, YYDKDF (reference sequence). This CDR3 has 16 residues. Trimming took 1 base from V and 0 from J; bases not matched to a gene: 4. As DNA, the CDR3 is TGTGCCACCAGCAGAGGGGTACTAGCGGACCAAGAGACCCAGTACTTC. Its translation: CATSRGVLADQETQYF.

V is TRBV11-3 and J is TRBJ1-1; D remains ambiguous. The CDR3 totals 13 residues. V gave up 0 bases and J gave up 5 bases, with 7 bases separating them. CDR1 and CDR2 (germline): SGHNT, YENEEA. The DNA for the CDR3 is TGTGCCAGCAGCTTAGAGCGGGCGACTGAAGCTTTCTTT. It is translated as CASSLERATEAFF. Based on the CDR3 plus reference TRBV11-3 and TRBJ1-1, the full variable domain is EAGVVQSPRYKIIEKKQPVAFWCNPISGHNTLYWYLQNLGQGPELLIRYENEEAVDDSQLPKDRFSAERLKGVDSTLKIQPAELGDSAVYLCASSLERATEAFFGQGTRLTVV.

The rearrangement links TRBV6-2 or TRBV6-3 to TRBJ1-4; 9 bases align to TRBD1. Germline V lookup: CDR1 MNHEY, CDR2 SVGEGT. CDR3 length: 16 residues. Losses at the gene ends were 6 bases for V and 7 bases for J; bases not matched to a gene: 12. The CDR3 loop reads CASRDWTGEGGEKLFF. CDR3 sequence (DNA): TGTGCCAGCAGGGACTGGACAGGGGAAGGCGGTGAAAAACTGTTTTTT.

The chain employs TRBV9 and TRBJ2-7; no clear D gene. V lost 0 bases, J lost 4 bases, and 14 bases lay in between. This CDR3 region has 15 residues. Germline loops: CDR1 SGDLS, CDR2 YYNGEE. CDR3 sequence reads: CASSVASGLWYEQYF. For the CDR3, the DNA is TGTGCCAGCAGCGTAGCATCTGGGCTCTGGTACGAGCAGTACTTC.

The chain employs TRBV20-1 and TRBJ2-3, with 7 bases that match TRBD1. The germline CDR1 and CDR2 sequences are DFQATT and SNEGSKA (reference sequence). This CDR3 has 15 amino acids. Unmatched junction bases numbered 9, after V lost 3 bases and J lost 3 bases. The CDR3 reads CSASRDRYTTDTQYF. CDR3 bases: TGCAGTGCTAGCAGGGACAGATATACTACAGATACGCAGTATTTT.

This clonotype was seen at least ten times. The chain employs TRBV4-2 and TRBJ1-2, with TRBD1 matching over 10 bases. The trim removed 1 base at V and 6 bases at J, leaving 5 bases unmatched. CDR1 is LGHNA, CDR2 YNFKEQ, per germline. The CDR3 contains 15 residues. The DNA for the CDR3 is TGTGCCAGCAGCCAAGTGACGGACAGGGGGGATGGCTACACCTTC. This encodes CASSQVTDRGDGYTF.

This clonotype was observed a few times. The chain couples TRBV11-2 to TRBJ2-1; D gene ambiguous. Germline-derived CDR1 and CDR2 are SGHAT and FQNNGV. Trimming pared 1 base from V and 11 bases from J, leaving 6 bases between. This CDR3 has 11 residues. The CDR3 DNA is TGTGCCAGCAGCTTAGGGCCGAAGCAGTTCTTC. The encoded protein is CASSLGPKQFF.

CDR3 DNA sequence: TGTGCCAGCAGTCGTACTCTTCTGGGAAAGGTAGACCAAGAGACCCAGTACTTC. Protein: CASSRTLLGKVDQETQYF. The chain has TRBV7-9 and TRBJ2-5, with D unresolved. With 6 bases removed from V and 0 bases from J, the gap between germline ends came to 23 bases. This CDR3 has 18 amino acids. Germline CDR1 and CDR2: SEHNR and FQNEAQ (reference sequence). The entire variable domain, with the rest obtained from reference TRBV7-9 and TRBJ2-5, is as follows: DTGVSQNPRHKITKRGQNVTFRCDPISEHNRLYWYRQTLGQGPEFLTYFQNEAQLEKSRLLSDRFSAERPKGSFSTLEIQRTEQGDSAMYLCASSRTLLGKVDQETQYFGPGTRLLVL.

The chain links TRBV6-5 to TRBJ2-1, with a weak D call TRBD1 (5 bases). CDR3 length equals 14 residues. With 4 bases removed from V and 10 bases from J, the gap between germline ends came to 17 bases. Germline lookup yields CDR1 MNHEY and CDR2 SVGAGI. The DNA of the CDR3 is TGTGCCAGCAGTTCGGACATTTGGGCTCCCGAGCAGTTCTTC. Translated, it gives CASSSDIWAPEQFF.

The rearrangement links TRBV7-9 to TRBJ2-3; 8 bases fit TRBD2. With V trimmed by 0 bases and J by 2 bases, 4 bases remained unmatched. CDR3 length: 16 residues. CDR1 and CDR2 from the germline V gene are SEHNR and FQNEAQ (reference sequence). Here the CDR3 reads CASSLARGLVTDTQYF. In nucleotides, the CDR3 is TGTGCCAGCAGCTTAGCGCGGGGACTAGTCACAGATACGCAGTATTTT.

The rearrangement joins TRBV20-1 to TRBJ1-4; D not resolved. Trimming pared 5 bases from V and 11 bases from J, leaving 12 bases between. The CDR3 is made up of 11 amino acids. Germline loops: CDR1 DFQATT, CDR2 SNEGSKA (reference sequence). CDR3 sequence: CSARGPGKLFF. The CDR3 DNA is TGCAGTGCTCGAGGCCCGGGTAAACTGTTTTTT.

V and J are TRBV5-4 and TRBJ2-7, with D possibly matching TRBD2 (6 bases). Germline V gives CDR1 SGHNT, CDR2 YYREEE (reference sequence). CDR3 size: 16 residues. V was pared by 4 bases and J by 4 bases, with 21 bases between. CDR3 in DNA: TGTGCCAGCAGCGATACTTCTAGCGAAAGGTTTTACGAGCAGTACTTC. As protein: CASSDTSSERFYEQYF. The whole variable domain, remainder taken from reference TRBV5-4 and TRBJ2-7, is ETGVTQSPTHLIKTRGQQVTLRCSSQSGHNTVSWYQQALGQGPQFIFQYYREEENGRGNFPPRFSGLQFPNYSSELNVNALELDDSALYLCASSDTSSERFYEQYFGPGTRLTVT.

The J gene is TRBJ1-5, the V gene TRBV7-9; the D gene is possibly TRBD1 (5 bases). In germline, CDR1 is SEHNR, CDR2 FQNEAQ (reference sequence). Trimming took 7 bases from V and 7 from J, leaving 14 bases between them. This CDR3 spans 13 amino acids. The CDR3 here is CASTTGPGQPQHF. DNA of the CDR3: TGTGCCAGCACCACGGGACCGGGCCAGCCCCAGCATTTT.